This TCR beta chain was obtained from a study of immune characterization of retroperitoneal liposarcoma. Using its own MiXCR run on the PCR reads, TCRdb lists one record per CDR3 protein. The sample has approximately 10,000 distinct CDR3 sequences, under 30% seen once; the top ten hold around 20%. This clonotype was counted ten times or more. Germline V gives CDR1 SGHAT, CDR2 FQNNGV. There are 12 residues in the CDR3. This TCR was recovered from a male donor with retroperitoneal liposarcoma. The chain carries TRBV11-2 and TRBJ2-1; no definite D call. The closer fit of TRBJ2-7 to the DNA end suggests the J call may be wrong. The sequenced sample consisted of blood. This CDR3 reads CASSLSLVEQYF. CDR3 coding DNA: TGTGCCAGCAGCTTAAGTTTAGTCGAGCAGTACTTC.